This TCR beta chain was identified during a study of regulatory T cells in long-lasting Graves disease. The ends lost 1 base at V and 2 bases at J; junction bases unmatched: 7. The V gene's germline CDR1 is DFQATT and CDR2 SNEGSKA (reference sequence). The CDR3 covers 15 residues. Specified time point: newly diagnosed GD, antithyroid drugs for less than 3 months. Construction of the TCR library relied on RNA isolated from PBMCs. Researchers made TCR beta libraries by using iRepertoire HTBI primers and running Arm-PCR on CDR3 regions. MiXCR, run by TCRdb on the multiplex PCR reads, gives a single entry per CDR3 protein. The sample comprises 550,000 to 600,000 distinct CDR3 sequences, about 16% of which are singletons, and about 12% rests with the top ten. These data are also associated with another study on T cells in Graves' hyperthyroidism and ophthalmopathy.

The origin of this receptor is a young man with Graves disease. Here the sequenced sample was peripheral blood mononuclear cells (PBMCs), taken at new diagnosis, from a patient treated with antithyroid drugs. J is TRBJ2-7 and V is TRBV20-1; 8 bases are shared with TRBD1. The CDR3 nucleotides read TGCAGTGCTAGAGGCCAACCGGACAGGGCCTACGAGCAGTACTTC. Translating gives CSARGQPDRAYEQYF.